This T cell receptor beta chain derives from a study of T cells in Graves' hyperthyroidism and ophthalmopathy. Findings of the study overall: In simple terms, a model built on 13 V-J features told ophthalmopathy apart from stable hyperthyroidism.

Germline CDR1 SQVTM, CDR2 ANQGSEA. With V trimmed by 4 bases and J by 3 bases, 3 bases remained unmatched. This CDR3 contains 12 residues. The diagnostic basis comprised clinical symptoms, serum thyroxine and TRAb, thyroid ultrasound and orbital computed tomography. RNA transcripts yielded amplified TCR beta CDR3 regions. HTBI primers were employed in a first-round RT-PCR of the TCR CDR3. TCRdb redid the calling of the multiplex PCR reads with MiXCR, one entry per CDR3 protein. The sample has some 600,000 distinct CDR3 sequences; under 60% are singletons. This clonotype was detected only a few times. Its antigen is unidentified.

The origin of this receptor is a woman in her late teens or twenties with Graves' hyperthyroidism. Sequenced: peripheral blood or thyroid tissue (not recorded which). The rearrangement links TRBV29-1 to TRBJ2-7, with TRBD1 identical over 7 bases. CDR3 nucleotides: TGCAGCGTTGGACAGGGTGGCTACGAGCAGTACTTC. As protein: CSVGQGGYEQYF.